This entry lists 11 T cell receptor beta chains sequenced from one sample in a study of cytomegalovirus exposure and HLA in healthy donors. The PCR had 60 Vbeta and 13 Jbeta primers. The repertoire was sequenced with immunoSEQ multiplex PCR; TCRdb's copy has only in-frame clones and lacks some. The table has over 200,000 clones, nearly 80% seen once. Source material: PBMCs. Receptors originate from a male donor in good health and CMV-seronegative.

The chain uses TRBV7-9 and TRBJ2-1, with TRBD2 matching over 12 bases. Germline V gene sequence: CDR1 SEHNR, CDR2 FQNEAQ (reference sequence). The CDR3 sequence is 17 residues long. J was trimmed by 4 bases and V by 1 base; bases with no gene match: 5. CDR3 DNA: TGTGCCAGCAGCTTAGGGGGACTAGCGGGTATGTACAATGAGCAGTTCTTC. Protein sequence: CASSLGGLAGMYNEQFF.

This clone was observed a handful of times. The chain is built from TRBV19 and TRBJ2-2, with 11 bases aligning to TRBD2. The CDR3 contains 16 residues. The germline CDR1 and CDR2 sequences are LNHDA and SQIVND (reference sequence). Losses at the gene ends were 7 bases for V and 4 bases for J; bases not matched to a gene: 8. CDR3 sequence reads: CASIPSGGSPTGELFF. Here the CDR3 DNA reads TGTGCCAGTATCCCTAGCGGGGGGTCTCCCACCGGGGAGCTGTTTTTT.

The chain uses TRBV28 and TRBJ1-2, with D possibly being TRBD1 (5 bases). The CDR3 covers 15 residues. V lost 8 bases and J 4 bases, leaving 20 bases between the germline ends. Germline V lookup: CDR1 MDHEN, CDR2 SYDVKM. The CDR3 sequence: CASLKSPGLVYGYTF. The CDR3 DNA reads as TGTGCCAGCCTCAAGAGCCCAGGGCTAGTCTATGGCTACACCTTC.

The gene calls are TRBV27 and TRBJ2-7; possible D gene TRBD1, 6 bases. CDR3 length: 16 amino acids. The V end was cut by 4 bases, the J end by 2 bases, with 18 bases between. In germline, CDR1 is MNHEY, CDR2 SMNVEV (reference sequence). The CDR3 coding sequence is TGTGCCAGCAGTTCCCCCTTCGCCGCAGGGGCCTACGAGCAGTACTTC. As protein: CASSSPFAAGAYEQYF.

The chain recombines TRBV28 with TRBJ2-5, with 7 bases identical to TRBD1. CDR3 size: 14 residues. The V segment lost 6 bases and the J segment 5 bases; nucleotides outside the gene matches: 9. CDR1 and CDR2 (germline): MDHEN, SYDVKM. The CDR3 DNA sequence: TGTGCCAGCAGACCCGGACAGGCCCTCGAGACCCAGTACTTC. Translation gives CASRPGQALETQYF.

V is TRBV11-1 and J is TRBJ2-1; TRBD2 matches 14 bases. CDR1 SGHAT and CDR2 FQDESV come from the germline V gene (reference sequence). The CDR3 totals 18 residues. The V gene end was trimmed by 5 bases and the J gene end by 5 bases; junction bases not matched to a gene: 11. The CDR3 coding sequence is TGTGCCAGCAGCACCGGGACTAGCGGGAGAATAATCCACAATGAGCAGTTCTTC. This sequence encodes CASSTGTSGRIIHNEQFF.

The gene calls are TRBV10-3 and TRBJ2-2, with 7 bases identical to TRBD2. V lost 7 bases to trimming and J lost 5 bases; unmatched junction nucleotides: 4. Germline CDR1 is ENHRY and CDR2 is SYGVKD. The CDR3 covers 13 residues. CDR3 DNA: TGTGCCATCACCGCGGGAGAGACCGGGGAGCTGTTTTTT. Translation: CAITAGETGELFF.

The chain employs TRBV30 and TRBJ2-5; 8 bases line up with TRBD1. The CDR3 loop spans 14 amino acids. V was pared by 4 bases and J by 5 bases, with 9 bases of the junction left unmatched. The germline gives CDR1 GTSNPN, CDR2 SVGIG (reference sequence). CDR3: CAWTLTGALETQYF. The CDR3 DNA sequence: TGTGCCTGGACCCTGACAGGGGCCTTGGAGACCCAGTACTTC.

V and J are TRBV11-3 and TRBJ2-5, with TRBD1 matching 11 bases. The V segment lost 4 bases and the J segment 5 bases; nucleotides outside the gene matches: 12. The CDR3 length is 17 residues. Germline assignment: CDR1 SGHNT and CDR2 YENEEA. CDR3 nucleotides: TGTGCCAGCAGCTCCTCCGTAGGACAGGGGGCTAGGGAGACCCAGTACTTC. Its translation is CASSSSVGQGARETQYF.

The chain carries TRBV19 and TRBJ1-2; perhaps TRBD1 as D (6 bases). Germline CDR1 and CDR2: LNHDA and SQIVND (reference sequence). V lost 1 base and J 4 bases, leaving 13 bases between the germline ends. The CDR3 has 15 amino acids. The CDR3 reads CASSIAPDRAYGYTF. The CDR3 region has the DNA TGTGCCAGTAGTATAGCCCCGGACAGAGCCTATGGCTACACCTTC.

In nucleotides, the CDR3 is TGTGCCAGCAGCTTAGACAGGGACACTACTAACTATGGCTACACCTTC. Translated, it gives CASSLDRDTTNYGYTF. The rearrangement uses TRBV7-2 and TRBJ1-2; tentative D call: TRBD1 (6 bases). Germline values: CDR1 SGHTA, CDR2 FQGNSA. This CDR3 spans 16 amino acids. The V end lost 1 base, the J end lost 0 bases, and 12 bases lay between the germline ends.